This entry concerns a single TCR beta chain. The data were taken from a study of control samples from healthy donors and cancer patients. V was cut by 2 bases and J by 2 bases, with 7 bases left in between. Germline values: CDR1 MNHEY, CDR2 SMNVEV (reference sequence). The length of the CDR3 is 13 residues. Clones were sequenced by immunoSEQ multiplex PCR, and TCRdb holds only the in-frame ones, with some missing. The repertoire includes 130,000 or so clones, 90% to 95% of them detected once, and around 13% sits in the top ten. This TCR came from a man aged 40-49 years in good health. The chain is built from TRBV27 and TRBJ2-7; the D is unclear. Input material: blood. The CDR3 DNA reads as TGTGCCAGCAGTTTAGGTTTTACCTACGAGCAGTACTTC. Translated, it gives CASSLGFTYEQYF.